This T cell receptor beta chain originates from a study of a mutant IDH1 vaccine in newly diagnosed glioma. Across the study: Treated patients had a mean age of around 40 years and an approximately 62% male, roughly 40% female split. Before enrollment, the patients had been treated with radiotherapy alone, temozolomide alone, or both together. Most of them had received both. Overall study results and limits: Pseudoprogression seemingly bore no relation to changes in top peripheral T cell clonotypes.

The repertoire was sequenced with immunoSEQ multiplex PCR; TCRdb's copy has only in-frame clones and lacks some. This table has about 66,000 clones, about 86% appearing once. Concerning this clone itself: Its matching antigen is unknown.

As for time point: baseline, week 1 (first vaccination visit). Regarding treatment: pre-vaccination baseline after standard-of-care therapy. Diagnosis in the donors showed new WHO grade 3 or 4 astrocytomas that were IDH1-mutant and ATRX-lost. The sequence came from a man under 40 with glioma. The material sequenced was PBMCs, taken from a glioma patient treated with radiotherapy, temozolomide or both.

The CDR3 DNA reads TGTGCCAGCAGTCCCGTCCGGGACAAAAATGAAAAACTGTTTTTT. Protein sequence: CASSPVRDKNEKLFF. This rearrangement joins TRBV19 to TRBJ1-4, with D possibly TRBD1 on 6 matching bases. The CDR3 contains 15 residues. The germline V gene has CDR1 LNHDA and CDR2 SQIVND (reference sequence). V was clipped by 9 bases and J by 5 bases, with 19 bases between them.